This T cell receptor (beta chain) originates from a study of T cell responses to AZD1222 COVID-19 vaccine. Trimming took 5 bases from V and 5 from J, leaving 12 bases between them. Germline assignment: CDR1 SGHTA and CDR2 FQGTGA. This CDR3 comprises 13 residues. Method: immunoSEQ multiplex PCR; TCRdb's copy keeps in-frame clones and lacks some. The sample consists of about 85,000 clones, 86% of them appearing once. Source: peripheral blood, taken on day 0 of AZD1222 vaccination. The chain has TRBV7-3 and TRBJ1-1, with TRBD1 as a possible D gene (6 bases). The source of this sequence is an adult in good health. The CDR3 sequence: CASSHGGRTEAFF. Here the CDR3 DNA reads TGTGCCAGCAGCCACGGGGGCCGAACTGAAGCTTTCTTT.